The rows below give T cell receptor beta chains drawn from one sample of a study of CD8 T cells in ankylosing spondylitis. TCRdb called the 5' RACE reads again in MiXCR, with one record for every CDR3 protein. The table records around 130,000 distinct CDR3 sequences, about 6.5% of them present only once. Input material: blood, either unsorted or a sorted T cell fraction (not recorded which). Receptors were obtained from a male donor with ankylosing spondylitis or in good health (not recorded which). Each CDR3 is given with its conserved first and last residue. Fields, in order: J gene, V gene, CDR3 protein.

J gene: TRBJ2-1; V gene: TRBV20-1; CDR3 protein: CSARFFGRTPGFNEQFF
J gene: TRBJ2-1; V gene: TRBV20-1; CDR3 protein: CSATLTGGRAPNEQFF
J gene: TRBJ2-7; V gene: TRBV20-1; CDR3 protein: CSARAAGQGRAYEQYF
J gene: TRBJ2-4; V gene: TRBV12-3/TRBV12-4; CDR3 protein: CANSRGAKNIQYF
J gene: TRBJ2-2; V gene: TRBV19; CDR3 protein: CVSRGTGRTGELFF
J gene: TRBJ1-1; V gene: TRBV20-1; CDR3 protein: CSTHEGRARTEAFF
J gene: TRBJ2-6; V gene: TRBV9; CDR3 protein: CASSAPGQNSGANVLTF
J gene: TRBJ2-4; V gene: TRBV20-1; CDR3 protein: CSAGGRGAKNIQYF
J gene: TRBJ2-7; V gene: TRBV5-1; CDR3 protein: CASSPTPGLASYEQYF
J gene: TRBJ2-5; V gene: TRBV27; CDR3 protein: CASSLPALGLAGFEYF
J gene: TRBJ2-1; V gene: TRBV12-3/TRBV12-4; CDR3 protein: CASSFGLAGGREQFF
J gene: TRBJ2-7; V gene: TRBV20-1; CDR3 protein: CSAETSGSYEQYF
J gene: TRBJ2-7; V gene: TRBV12-3/TRBV12-4; CDR3 protein: CASRPGWTYEQYF
J gene: TRBJ1-5; V gene: TRBV12-3/TRBV12-4; CDR3 protein: CASSDTGGNQPQHF
J gene: TRBJ2-5; V gene: TRBV7-9; CDR3 protein: CASSSTSAQETQYF
J gene: TRBJ2-1; V gene: TRBV5-1; CDR3 protein: CASSLDVGPNEQFF
J gene: TRBJ1-2; V gene: TRBV5-1; CDR3 protein: CASSLNRGNYGYTF
J gene: TRBJ2-6; V gene: TRBV3-1; CDR3 protein: CATSLVSEWGSGANVLTF
J gene: TRBJ2-2; V gene: TRBV20-1; CDR3 protein: CSARDRGKHYTGELFF
J gene: TRBJ2-3; V gene: TRBV5-5; CDR3 protein: CASSLKGTDTQYF
J gene: TRBJ2-5; V gene: TRBV7-9; CDR3 protein: CASSSDPLETQYF
J gene: TRBJ2-3; V gene: TRBV5-1; CDR3 protein: CASSQKPQGGTDTQYF
J gene: TRBJ2-5; V gene: TRBV15; CDR3 protein: CATSYRDNYYQETQYF
J gene: TRBJ2-7; V gene: TRBV24-1; CDR3 protein: CATSVNGGYEQYF
J gene: TRBJ2-1; V gene: TRBV5-1; CDR3 protein: CASTPRLAEYNEQFF
J gene: TRBJ2-5; V gene: TRBV29-1; CDR3 protein: CSVVVQSETQYF
J gene: TRBJ2-2; V gene: TRBV30; CDR3 protein: CAWSVQGYTGELFF
J gene: TRBJ1-1; V gene: TRBV5-1; CDR3 protein: CASSEQGPEAFF
J gene: TRBJ2-7; V gene: TRBV20-1; CDR3 protein: CSAPDSPYEQYF
J gene: TRBJ1-1; V gene: TRBV3-1; CDR3 protein: CASSQGVGQANTEAFF
J gene: TRBJ2-1; V gene: TRBV12-3/TRBV12-4; CDR3 protein: CARSLLGRVGLAEFNEQFF
J gene: TRBJ1-6; V gene: TRBV2; CDR3 protein: CASSGTGGNSPLHF
J gene: TRBJ1-1; V gene: TRBV3-1; CDR3 protein: CASSQGGRLVNTEAFF
J gene: TRBJ2-1; V gene: TRBV30; CDR3 protein: CAWSLRTGRDEQFF
J gene: TRBJ1-1; V gene: TRBV5-1; CDR3 protein: CASSASGGAGTEAFF
J gene: TRBJ2-7; V gene: TRBV15; CDR3 protein: CATSRDKAQGFSYEQYF
J gene: TRBJ2-3; V gene: TRBV5-1; CDR3 protein: CASATGQGQADTQYF
J gene: TRBJ2-3; V gene: TRBV6-5; CDR3 protein: CASSYSGISTDTQYF
J gene: TRBJ1-6; V gene: TRBV20-1; CDR3 protein: CSAREPGQGNSPLHF
J gene: TRBJ2-5; V gene: TRBV6-5; CDR3 protein: CASSMEETQYF
J gene: TRBJ1-2; V gene: TRBV7-2; CDR3 protein: CASSYLGGPYGYTF
J gene: TRBJ2-2; V gene: TRBV19; CDR3 protein: CASSVQGSTGELFF
J gene: TRBJ2-3; V gene: TRBV7-2; CDR3 protein: CASRKRGSTDTQYF
J gene: TRBJ2-2; V gene: TRBV20-1; CDR3 protein: CSARGREAGELFF
J gene: TRBJ2-5; V gene: TRBV6-2/TRBV6-3; CDR3 protein: CASSYEWTSGAEETQYF
J gene: TRBJ1-2; V gene: TRBV29-1; CDR3 protein: CSVGLGQGTHYGYTF
J gene: TRBJ2-3; V gene: TRBV20-1; CDR3 protein: CSATFVQRVLAGRDTQYF
J gene: TRBJ2-5; V gene: TRBV13; CDR3 protein: CASRVGTSGNQETQYF
J gene: TRBJ2-7; V gene: TRBV20-1; CDR3 protein: CSAREGGSYEQYF
J gene: TRBJ2-7; V gene: TRBV5-1; CDR3 protein: CASREGLATEQYF
J gene: TRBJ2-5; V gene: TRBV20-1; CDR3 protein: CSAQRAGGAETQYF
J gene: TRBJ2-1; V gene: TRBV10-3; CDR3 protein: CAISESPPTGGLYNEQFF
J gene: TRBJ1-5; V gene: TRBV7-9; CDR3 protein: CASSKGQEGGGNQPQHF
J gene: TRBJ1-2; V gene: TRBV20-1; CDR3 protein: CSAKPLGGANYGYTF
J gene: TRBJ2-7; V gene: TRBV28; CDR3 protein: CASSPPGTRSSYEQYF
J gene: TRBJ1-3; V gene: TRBV5-5; CDR3 protein: CASSLGWLGAHSGNTIYF
J gene: TRBJ2-3; V gene: TRBV11-2; CDR3 protein: CASSFLTDTQYF
J gene: TRBJ2-3; V gene: TRBV7-6; CDR3 protein: CASSQISGVTSTDTQYF